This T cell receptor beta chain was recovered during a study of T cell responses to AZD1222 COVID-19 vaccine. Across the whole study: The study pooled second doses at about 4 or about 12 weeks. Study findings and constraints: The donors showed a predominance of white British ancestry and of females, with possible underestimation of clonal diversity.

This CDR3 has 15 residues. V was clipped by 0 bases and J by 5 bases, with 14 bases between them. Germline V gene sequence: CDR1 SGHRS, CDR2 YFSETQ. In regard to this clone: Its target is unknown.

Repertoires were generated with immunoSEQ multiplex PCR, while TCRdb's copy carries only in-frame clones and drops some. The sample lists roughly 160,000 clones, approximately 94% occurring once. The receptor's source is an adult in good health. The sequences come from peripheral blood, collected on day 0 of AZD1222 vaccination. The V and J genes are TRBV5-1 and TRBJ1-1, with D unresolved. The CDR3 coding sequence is TGCGCCAGCAGCTTGGGCGACGGGCTGCGGACTGAAGCTTTCTTT. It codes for CASSLGDGLRTEAFF.